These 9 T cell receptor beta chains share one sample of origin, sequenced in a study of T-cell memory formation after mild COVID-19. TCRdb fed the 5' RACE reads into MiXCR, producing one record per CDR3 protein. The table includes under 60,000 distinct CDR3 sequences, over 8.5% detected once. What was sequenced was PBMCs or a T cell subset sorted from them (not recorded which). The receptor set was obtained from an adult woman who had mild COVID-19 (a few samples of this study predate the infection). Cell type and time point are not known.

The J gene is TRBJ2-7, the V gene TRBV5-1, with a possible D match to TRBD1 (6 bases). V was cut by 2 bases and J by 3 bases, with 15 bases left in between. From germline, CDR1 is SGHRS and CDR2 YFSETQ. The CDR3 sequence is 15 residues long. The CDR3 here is CASSFSGDGVYEQYF. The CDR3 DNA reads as TGCGCCAGCAGCTTCTCAGGGGATGGGGTCTACGAGCAGTACTTC.

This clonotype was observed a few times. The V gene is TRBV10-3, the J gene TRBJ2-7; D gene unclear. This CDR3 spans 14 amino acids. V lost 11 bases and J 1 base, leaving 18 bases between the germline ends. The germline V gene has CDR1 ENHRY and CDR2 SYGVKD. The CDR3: CAARAQKSSYEQYF. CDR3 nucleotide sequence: TGTGCCGCCCGGGCCCAAAAATCTTCCTACGAGCAGTACTTC.

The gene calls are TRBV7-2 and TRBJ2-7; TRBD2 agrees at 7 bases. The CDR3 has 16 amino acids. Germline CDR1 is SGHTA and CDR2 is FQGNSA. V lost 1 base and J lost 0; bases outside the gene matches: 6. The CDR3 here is CASSLESGIVSYEQYF. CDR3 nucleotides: TGTGCCAGCAGCTTAGAGAGCGGGATAGTCTCCTACGAGCAGTACTTC.

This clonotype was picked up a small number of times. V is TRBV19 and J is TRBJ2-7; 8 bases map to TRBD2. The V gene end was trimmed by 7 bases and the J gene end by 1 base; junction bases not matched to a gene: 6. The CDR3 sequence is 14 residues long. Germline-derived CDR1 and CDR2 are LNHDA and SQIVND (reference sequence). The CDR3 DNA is TGTGCCAGTACCCCGGGACTAGGATCCTACGAGCAGTACTTC. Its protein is CASTPGLGSYEQYF.

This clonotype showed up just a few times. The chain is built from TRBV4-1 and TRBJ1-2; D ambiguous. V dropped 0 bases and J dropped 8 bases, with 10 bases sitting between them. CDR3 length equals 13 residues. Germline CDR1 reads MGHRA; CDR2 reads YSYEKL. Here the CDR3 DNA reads TGCGCCAGCAGCCAAGAAAGCCAGTCGGGCTACACCTTC. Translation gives CASSQESQSGYTF.

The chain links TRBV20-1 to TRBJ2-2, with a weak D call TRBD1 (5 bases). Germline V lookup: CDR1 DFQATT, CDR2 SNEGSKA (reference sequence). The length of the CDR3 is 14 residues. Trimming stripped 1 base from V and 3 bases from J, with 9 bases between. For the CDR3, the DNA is TGCAGTGCTAGAGGTGGGGCCGACACCGGGGAGCTGTTTTTT. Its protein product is CSARGGADTGELFF.

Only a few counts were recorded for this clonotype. This CDR3 reads CASSDSSRGDNSPLHF. In DNA, the CDR3 is TGTGCCAGCAGTGACTCTTCGAGAGGAGATAATTCACCCCTCCACTTT. V gene TRBV6-4 combines with J gene TRBJ1-6, with D unresolved. The germline V gene encodes CDR1 MRHNA and CDR2 SNTAGT. The CDR3 has 16 amino acids. With 0 bases removed from V and 5 bases from J, the gap between germline ends came to 11 bases.

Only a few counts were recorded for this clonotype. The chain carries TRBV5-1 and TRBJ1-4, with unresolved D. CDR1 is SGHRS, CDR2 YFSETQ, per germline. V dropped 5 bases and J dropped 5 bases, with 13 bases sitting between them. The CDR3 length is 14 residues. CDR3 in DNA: TGCGCCAGCAGGCGCATTGGAGCGAATGAAAAACTGTTTTTT. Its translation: CASRRIGANEKLFF.

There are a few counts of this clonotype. In nucleotides, the CDR3 is TGTGCTATTACAGGGGACAGCAATCAGCCCCAGCATTTT. This gives the protein CAITGDSNQPQHF. The chain couples TRBV10-3 to TRBJ1-5, with 7 bases lining up with TRBD1. Germline CDR1 and CDR2: ENHRY and SYGVKD. The CDR3 length is 13 residues.